This passage covers 8 T cell receptor beta chains from one sample sequenced in a study of identical twins. TCRdb analysed the 5' RACE reads with MiXCR anew, one entry per CDR3 protein. The top ten hold around 0.95% of the sample, which has hundreds of thousands of distinct CDR3 sequences, under 9% seen once. The sample was also reused in another study, on yellow fever vaccine responses in identical twins.

Sequencing was performed on PBMCs. Source of these receptors: a young woman in good health.

At least ten counts were recorded for this clonotype. This chain links TRBV2 with TRBJ2-3, with 7 bases matching TRBD2. Per the germline V gene, CDR1 is SNHLY and CDR2 is FYNNEI. This CDR3 is built from 14 residues. For the CDR3, the DNA is TGTGCTATTAAAAGCGGGACTAGCACAGATACGCAGTATTTT. Protein product: CAIKSGTSTDTQYF.

This clonotype was detected a few times. The rearrangement links TRBV4-3 to TRBJ2-1; 10 bases line up with TRBD2. This CDR3 comprises 16 residues. V lost 0 bases and J lost 3; bases outside the gene matches: 2. The germline CDR1 and CDR2 sequences are LGHNA and YSLEER. For the CDR3, the DNA is TGCGCCAGCAGCCAAGAAGCGGGAGGGAACTACAATGAGCAGTTCTTC. The encoded protein is CASSQEAGGNYNEQFF.

This clonotype has ten or more counts. The rearrangement uses TRBV5-1 and TRBJ1-1, with 7 positions matching TRBD1. Germline V gene data show CDR1 as SGHRS and CDR2 as YFSETQ. This CDR3 spans 14 amino acids. Unmatched junction bases numbered 3, after V lost 4 bases and J lost 0 bases. CDR3 coding DNA: TGCGCCAGCAGCGCCGGACAGGTGAACACTGAAGCTTTCTTT. Translated: CASSAGQVNTEAFF.

This clonotype was picked up a small number of times. The gene calls are TRBV2 and TRBJ2-4; D is undetermined. V dropped 5 bases and J dropped 4 bases, with 9 bases sitting between them. Germline V gives CDR1 SNHLY, CDR2 FYNNEI. The CDR3 has 13 residues. The CDR3 DNA reads as TGTGCCAGCAGTACAGACTCGAAAAACATTCAGTACTTC. Its protein is CASSTDSKNIQYF.

This clonotype appeared a few times. This chain uses TRBV9 with TRBJ2-2, with 8 nucleotides matching TRBD2. The CDR3 runs to 17 residues. With 0 bases clipped from V and 0 bases from J, the junction kept 4 bases outside the gene matches. CDR1 and CDR2 (germline): SGDLS, YYNGEE. In DNA, the CDR3 is TGTGCCAGCAGCGTAGTGGGGCGGGGGGCGAACACCGGGGAGCTGTTTTTT. It yields the protein CASSVVGRGANTGELFF.

This clonotype has more than one count but fewer than ten. This chain connects TRBV11-3 to TRBJ2-7, with 8 nucleotides matching TRBD1. Germline V gene sequence: CDR1 SGHNT, CDR2 YENEEA. The CDR3 has 15 residues. J gave up 3 bases and V 1 base, and 5 bases lay outside the gene matches. The DNA for the CDR3 is TGTGCCAGCAGCTTAGGGACAGGGACCTTCTACGAGCAGTACTTC. Translating it yields CASSLGTGTFYEQYF.

About this clonotype: Mismatch with germline at one junction end may stem from a read error. V and J are TRBV9 and TRBJ2-1, with D perhaps given as TRBD1 or TRBD2 (5 bases each). CDR3 length equals 14 residues. CDR1 and CDR2 (germline): SGDLS, YYNGEE. CDR3 residues: CASSVGTSNNEQLF. The CDR3 nucleotides are TGTGCCAGCAGCGTGGGGACGAGCAACAATGAGCAGCTCTTC.

This clonotype has only a few counts. The chain is built from TRBV27 and TRBJ2-2; D ambiguous. The CDR3 runs to 14 residues. Trimming took off 4 bases at V and 10 bases at J, with 16 bases between the two ends. Germline lookup yields CDR1 MNHEY and CDR2 SMNVEV (reference sequence). The CDR3 DNA reads TGTGCCAGCAGTTCCGATCGTGCATTACTGGAGCTGTTTTTT. Amino acids: CASSSDRALLELFF.